What follows are 13 T cell receptor beta chains derived from one specimen sequenced in a study of blood T cell repertoires in COVID-19. The protocol was immunoSEQ multiplex PCR, while the TCRdb copy is restricted to in-frame clones and leaves out a portion. This table has about 300,000 clones, 85% to 90% appearing once. Sequenced input: peripheral blood. All receptors come from a man aged 65 to 79 with acute or convalescent COVID-19.

The chain recombines TRBV6-6 with TRBJ1-5; possible D gene TRBD1, 6 bases. V dropped 2 bases and J dropped 7 bases, with 18 bases sitting between them. The CDR3 is 16 residues long. From germline, CDR1 is MNHNY and CDR2 SVGAGI (reference sequence). CDR3 sequence: CASSYRPLARGQPQHF. In nucleotides, the CDR3 is TGTGCCAGCAGTTACCGACCGTTGGCCAGGGGACAGCCCCAGCATTTT.

The gene calls are TRBV4-2 and TRBJ2-5, with a tentative D call TRBD1 (6 bases). The CDR3 spans 15 residues. Germline CDR1 and CDR2: LGHNA and YNFKEQ. V was clipped by 0 bases and J by 5 bases, with 13 bases between them. CDR3 coding DNA: TGTGCCAGCAGCCAAGATGGGGGCTCGAGGGAGACCCAGTACTTC. Encoded protein: CASSQDGGSRETQYF.

The CDR3 loop reads CASSIPNRDSHLGPQHF. Written as DNA, the CDR3 is TGTGCCAGTAGTATACCCAACCGGGACAGCCATTTGGGGCCCCAGCATTTT. The rearrangement uses TRBV19 and TRBJ1-5; TRBD1 matches 7 bases. The germline CDR1 and CDR2 sequences are LNHDA and SQIVND (reference sequence). The CDR3 sequence is 17 residues long. The V segment lost 2 bases and the J segment 9 bases; nucleotides outside the gene matches: 16.

The J gene is TRBJ2-2, the V gene TRBV7-2; D gene unclear. V lost 1 base to trimming and J lost 0 bases, with 9 bases between them. This CDR3 is 16 amino acids long. The germline CDR1 and CDR2 sequences are SGHTA and FQGNSA. CDR3 in amino acids: CASSLGWQPNTGELFF. CDR3 nucleotides: TGTGCCAGCAGCTTAGGGTGGCAACCGAACACCGGGGAGCTGTTTTTT.

This chain connects TRBV3-1 (or the pseudogene TRBV3-2) to TRBJ2-2; possibly TRBD2 for D (5 bases). Germline V gives CDR1 LGHDT, CDR2 YNNKEL (reference sequence). V shed 4 bases and J shed 4 bases, with 10 bases lying between them. CDR3 length: 14 residues. In DNA, the CDR3 is TGTGCCAGCAGCCTACCCGGGGTCACCGGGGAGCTGTTTTTT. It translates to CASSLPGVTGELFF.

The V gene is TRBV6-2 or TRBV6-3, the J gene TRBJ2-3; 7 positions match TRBD1. The CDR3 has 16 amino acids. Trimming removed 4 bases from V and 4 bases from J; junction bases left unmatched: 11. CDR1 is MNHEY, CDR2 SVGEGT, per germline. The CDR3 here is CASSSYRDRVPDTQYF. The CDR3 DNA is TGTGCCAGCAGTTCCTATCGAGACAGGGTTCCAGATACGCAGTATTTT.

The chain combines TRBV7-2 with TRBJ2-1, with 14 bases identical to TRBD2. The germline CDR1 and CDR2 sequences are SGHTA and FQGNSA. Losses at the gene ends were 5 bases for V and 7 bases for J; bases not matched to a gene: 10. The CDR3 contains 17 residues. The CDR3 reads CASSPRGGTSGSNEQFF. In DNA, the CDR3 is TGTGCCAGCAGCCCCCGGGGCGGGACTAGCGGGAGTAATGAGCAGTTCTTC.

The chain links TRBV6-5 to TRBJ1-6, with no clear D. This CDR3 has 15 amino acids. Germline V gene sequence: CDR1 MNHEY, CDR2 SVGAGI. The germline V and J ends were trimmed by 4 bases and 7 bases, with 14 bases remaining between them. The CDR3 spells CASSSTPVGNSPLHF. Here the CDR3 DNA reads TGTGCCAGCAGTTCGACCCCTGTGGGCAATTCACCCCTCCACTTT.

The chain uses TRBV24-1 and TRBJ2-5; tentatively, D is TRBD2 (6 bases). This CDR3 comprises 14 residues. The V end was cut by 4 bases, the J end by 4 bases, with 12 bases between. Germline values: CDR1 KGHDR, CDR2 SFDVKD. The CDR3 DNA follows: TGTGCCACCAGTGACGGGAGTTTTACAGAGACCCAGTACTTC. Encoded protein: CATSDGSFTETQYF.

The chain recombines TRBV7-9 with TRBJ2-1, with D tentatively TRBD1 (5 bases). Germline-derived CDR1 and CDR2 are SEHNR and FQNEAQ (reference sequence). Deletions cut 4 bases from V and 14 bases from J, with 12 bases between. The CDR3 extends over 11 amino acids. CDR3 sequence reads: CASSSQGPKFF. The CDR3 bases are TGTGCCAGCAGCTCCCAGGGTCCGAAGTTCTTC.

This clone has only a few counts. This rearrangement joins TRBV7-9 to TRBJ2-7, with 9 bases that match TRBD1. The germline CDR1 and CDR2 sequences are SEHNR and FQNEAQ (reference sequence). V shed 4 bases and J 2 bases; nucleotides not matched to a gene: 9. CDR3 length: 16 amino acids. The DNA for the CDR3 is TGTGCCAGCAGCTCCCTTGACAGGGGGGGTACCTACGAGCAGTACTTC. This codes for CASSSLDRGGTYEQYF.

The V and J genes are TRBV6-1 and TRBJ1-2; D gene uncertain. CDR1 MNHNS and CDR2 SASEGT come from the germline V gene. Trimming took off 0 bases at V and 8 bases at J, with 7 bases between the two ends. The CDR3 is 12 residues long. The CDR3 DNA sequence: TGTGCCAGCAGTGAAGCGTGGGAGGGCTACACCTTC. It specifies CASSEAWEGYTF.

The rearrangement links TRBV6-2 or TRBV6-3 to TRBJ1-5; TRBD1 matches 7 bases. V shed 4 bases, J shed 3 bases, and the junction held 3 bases outside the gene matches. Germline V gives CDR1 MNHEY, CDR2 SVGEGT. This CDR3 is 14 amino acids long. The CDR3 sequence: CASSWGTVNQPQHF. The DNA of the CDR3 is TGTGCCAGCAGTTGGGGGACAGTCAATCAGCCCCAGCATTTT.